The 25 T cell receptor beta chains given below trace back to one sample, sequenced in a study of molecular identifiers for immune sequencing clone quantification. TCRdb called the PCR reads again in MiXCR, with one record for every CDR3 protein. The data hold around 470,000 distinct CDR3 sequences, with 20% to 25% observed a single time. The specimen was naive CD8+ T cells from blood, with Jurkat cell RNA spiked in. Subset denoted: FACS-sorted CD8+CD4-CCR7+CD45RA+ naive T cells. These receptors all come from a human donor in good health. Some libraries in this study had Jurkat cell RNA spiked in.

This clonotype came up many times. V usage is TRBV29-1 and J usage is TRBJ1-1; unclear D gene. The germline V and J ends were trimmed by 5 bases and 2 bases, with 9 bases remaining between them. The CDR3 runs to 12 residues. Germline V lookup: CDR1 SQVTM, CDR2 ANQGSEA. CDR3 nucleotide sequence: TGCAGCGTTCCACTCGGAAACACTGAAGCTTTCTTT. Residues: CSVPLGNTEAFF.

As for this clonotype: A much larger clone sits a single nucleotide away, making a read error possible. The gene calls are TRBV30 and TRBJ2-2; D may correspond to TRBD1 or TRBD2 (5 bases each). The CDR3 is made up of 14 amino acids. Germline-derived CDR1 and CDR2 are GTSNPN and SVGIG (reference sequence). The DNA of the CDR3 is TGTGCCAGGAGTAATGGAGCTGGGACCGGGGAGCAGTTTTTT. Protein sequence: CARSNGAGTGEQFF.

This clonotype was counted at least ten times. This rearrangement joins TRBV4-1 to TRBJ1-1; a weak D match, TRBD1 (5 bases). V lost 4 bases to trimming and J lost 2 bases, with 14 bases between them. This CDR3 has 15 residues. The germline V gene encodes CDR1 MGHRA and CDR2 YSYEKL. The CDR3 nucleotides read TGCGCCAGCAGCCCGCGTCTGGGGGTTAACACTGAAGCTTTCTTT. Encoded protein: CASSPRLGVNTEAFF.

The chain uses TRBV6-1 and TRBJ2-1; D possibly corresponds to TRBD2 (5 bases). The CDR3 has 16 residues. CDR1 MNHNS and CDR2 SASEGT come from the germline V gene. The V and J ends lost 3 bases and 8 bases respectively, with 20 bases between them. CDR3 protein: CASSDSCTGYIYEQFF. For the CDR3, the DNA is TGTGCCAGCAGTGACTCGTGTACGGGATATATCTATGAGCAGTTCTTC.

This clonotype was found a few times. A much more abundant neighbour one base away suggests this may be a read error. J is TRBJ2-2 and V is TRBV24-1, with D perhaps matching TRBD2 (6 bases). Germline lookup yields CDR1 KGHDR and CDR2 SFDVKD. Trimming shortened V by 4 bases and J by 3 bases, and 17 bases separated the two germline ends. CDR3 length equals 17 residues. The CDR3 loop reads CATSEGWRGEDTGELFF. The CDR3 bases are TGTGCCACCAGTGAAGGCTGGAGGGGTGAGGACACCGGGGAGCTGTTTTTT.

A remark on this clonotype: A much larger clone lies a single base off, so this may be a read error. V is TRBV25-1 and J is TRBJ2-7, with 8 bases that match TRBD1. The J segment lost 6 bases and the V segment lost 11 bases, leaving 6 bases of the junction unmatched. Germline V CDR1 and CDR2: MGHDK, SYGVNS. CDR3 size: 11 residues. CDR3 DNA sequence: TGTGCCGGCGGACAGGGCATCGAGCAGTACTTC. Translation gives CAGGQGIEQYF.

This clonotype has only a few counts. The rearrangement joins TRBV19 to TRBJ2-2; D not certain. CDR3 length: 12 amino acids. V was trimmed by 10 bases and J by 1 base, leaving 7 bases between them. Germline CDR1 LNHDA, CDR2 SQIVND (reference sequence). CDR3 amino acids: CAMQENTGELFF. The DNA of the CDR3 is TGTGCCATGCAGGAGAACACCGGGGAGCTGTTTTTT.

This clonotype was recorded at least ten times. This chain uses TRBV4-3 with TRBJ2-7, with 8 bases matching TRBD1. This CDR3 is built from 16 residues. Trimming at V came to 1 base and at J to 3 bases, leaving 8 bases not matched to a gene. From germline, CDR1 is LGHNA and CDR2 YSLEER. CDR3 sequence: CASSQAWTGFGYEQYF. The DNA for the CDR3 is TGCGCCAGCAGCCAAGCCTGGACAGGGTTTGGCTACGAGCAGTACTTC.

The genes are TRBV19 and TRBJ2-3; 9 bases are shared with TRBD1. Trimming at V came to 7 bases and at J to 4 bases, leaving 15 bases not matched to a gene. CDR1 and CDR2 (germline): LNHDA, SQIVND (reference sequence). The CDR3 sequence is 17 residues long. CDR3 protein: CASTPSRQGGSADTQYF. CDR3 sequence (DNA): TGTGCCAGTACCCCAAGCCGACAGGGGGGGTCCGCAGATACGCAGTATTTT. Full variable domain (missing parts from reference TRBV19 and TRBJ2-3): DGGITQSPKYLFRKEGQNVTLSCEQNLNHDAMYWYRQDPGQGLRLIYYSQIVNDFQKGDIAEGYSVSREKKESFPLTVTSAQKNPTAFYLCASTPSRQGGSADTQYFGPGTRLTVL.

This clonotype has more than one count but fewer than ten. This chain connects TRBV6-6 to TRBJ1-1, with D possibly being TRBD1 (6 bases). Germline CDR1 and CDR2: MNHNY and SVGAGI (reference sequence). This CDR3 spans 17 amino acids. Trimming cost V 4 bases and J 2 bases, with 20 bases left between them. The CDR3: CASSSGQTIGLNTEAFF. In DNA, the CDR3 is TGTGCCAGCAGTTCCGGACAGACCATTGGCCTAAACACTGAAGCTTTCTTT.

CDR3 bases: TGTGCCAGCAGTTACTATCCCGGGGGGACTGAAGCTTTCTTT. The encoded protein is CASSYYPGGTEAFF. The rearrangement joins TRBV6-5 to TRBJ1-1; possible D gene TRBD1, 5 bases. From germline, CDR1 is MNHEY and CDR2 SVGAGI. Trimming stripped 1 base from V and 5 bases from J, with 11 bases between. The CDR3 loop spans 14 amino acids.

This clonotype has only a few counts. The V call is TRBV12-3 or TRBV12-4, the J call TRBJ1-1; TRBD1 might be the D (6 bases). The CDR3 length is 14 residues. V was cut by 7 bases and J by 1 base, with 13 bases left in between. The CDR3 DNA is TGTGCCAGCACTCCCGGGACACCGAACACTGAAGCTTTCTTT. This codes for CASTPGTPNTEAFF.

Comments on this clonotype: Being one base from a much bigger clone, this may be a read error. The chain combines TRBV4-3 with TRBJ1-5; D remains unclear. Looked up from germline, CDR1 is LGHNA and CDR2 is YSLEER. V was cut by 3 bases and J by 0 bases, with 9 bases left in between. The CDR3 extends over 15 amino acids. The CDR3 nucleotides read TGCGCCAGCAGCCATTCAGGCATTAGCAATCAGCCCCAGCATTTT. Translation gives CASSHSGISNQPQHF.

Worth noting for this clonotype: Given a much more abundant clone one base away, this may be a read error. The V gene is TRBV20-1, the J gene TRBJ2-2; D might be TRBD1 (5 bases). The V gene lost 1 base and the J gene lost 3 bases, with 12 bases spanning the gap. This CDR3 spans 15 amino acids. CDR1 DFQATT and CDR2 SNEGSKA come from the germline V gene (reference sequence). CDR3 nucleotide sequence: TGCAGTGCTAGAGTCTCAAGGGGATACACCGGGGAGCTGTTTTTT. Its protein product is CSARVSRGYTGELFF.

This clonotype showed up just a few times. The V and J genes are TRBV3-1 and TRBJ1-4; D unclear. The CDR3 contains 14 residues. The germline CDR1 and CDR2 sequences are LGHDT and YNNKEL (reference sequence). V lost 1 base and J 9 bases, leaving 12 bases between the germline ends. The CDR3 region is CASSQVGKGKKLFF. CDR3 in DNA: TGTGCCAGCAGCCAAGTCGGGAAGGGTAAAAAACTGTTTTTT.

This chain joins TRBV7-9 and TRBJ2-3, with D unclear. There are 15 residues in the CDR3. Trimming took off 4 bases at V and 1 base at J, with 12 bases between the two ends. Germline V gives CDR1 SEHNR, CDR2 FQNEAQ (reference sequence). The CDR3 here is CASSSEDLRTDTQYF. The CDR3 region has the DNA TGTGCCAGCAGCTCCGAGGATCTACGCACAGATACGCAGTATTTT.

Comments on this clonotype: A single base separates this from a much larger clone, so it may be a read error. The chain couples TRBV7-2 to TRBJ2-7; TRBD2 matches at 10 bases. CDR1 and CDR2 (germline): SGHTA, FQGNSA. The CDR3 runs to 18 residues. The CDR3, as DNA: TGTGCCAGCAGCCCAATAGGGGAAGGACTAGCGGACGACTACGAGCGGTACTTC. Amino acids: CASSPIGEGLADDYERYF. Together with reference TRBV7-2 and TRBJ2-7, the CDR3 gives the full variable domain: GAGVSQSPSNKVTEKGKDVELRCDPISGHTALYWYRQSLGQGLEFLIYFQGNSAPDKSGLPSDRFSAERTGGSVSTLTIQRTQQEDSAVYLCASSPIGEGLADDYERYFGPGTRLTVT.

This clonotype was found many times. CDR3 coding DNA: TGCGCCAGCAGCTTGGAAATTGACAACTCCTACGAGCAGTACTTC. Its translation is CASSLEIDNSYEQYF. The chain recombines TRBV5-1 with TRBJ2-7; no clear D. CDR3 size: 15 residues. Trimming removed 0 bases from V and 0 bases from J, with 10 bases in between. Germline-derived CDR1 and CDR2 are SGHRS and YFSETQ. The full variable domain, rest sourced from reference TRBV5-1 and TRBJ2-7, is KAGVTQTPRYLIKTRGQQVTLSCSPISGHRSVSWYQQTPGQGLQFLFEYFSETQRNKGNFPGRFSGRQFSNSRSEMNVSTLELGDSALYLCASSLEIDNSYEQYFGPGTRLTVT.

The chain links TRBV10-3 to TRBJ1-2, with 8 bases matching TRBD1. With 5 bases clipped from V and 6 bases from J, the junction kept 5 bases outside the gene matches. Germline values: CDR1 ENHRY, CDR2 SYGVKD. CDR3 length: 13 amino acids. CDR3 loop: CAISSPDRDGYTF. The DNA for the CDR3 is TGTGCCATCAGTTCCCCGGACAGGGATGGCTACACCTTC.

This clonotype was seen repeatedly, ten times or more. The rearrangement uses TRBV12-5 and TRBJ1-1; 12 nucleotides align to TRBD1. From germline, CDR1 is LGHNT and CDR2 FRNRAP. Germline trimming cut 9 bases from V and 4 bases from J; bases unmatched to any gene: 6. The CDR3 length is 14 residues. CDR3 DNA sequence: TGTGCTAGCGGGGACAGGGGGCCGTTCACTGAAGCTTTCTTT. Translation gives CASGDRGPFTEAFF.

As for this clonotype: A much larger clonotype is one base distant, so this may be a read error. The chain is built from TRBV7-6 and TRBJ2-5; the match to TRBD2 covers 11 bases. Germline-derived CDR1 and CDR2 are SGHVS and FNYEAQ. The CDR3 runs to 16 residues. As DNA, the CDR3 is TGTGCCAGCAGCTTAGTACTAGCGGGGGATCAAGAGACCCAGTGCTTC. It translates to CASSLVLAGDQETQCF.

V gene TRBV27 combines with J gene TRBJ2-3; D is tentatively TRBD1 or TRBD2 (6 bases each). The length of the CDR3 is 17 residues. The V gene's germline CDR1 is MNHEY and CDR2 SMNVEV (reference sequence). Trimming cost V 10 bases and J 0 bases, with 23 bases left between them. The CDR3 region has the DNA TGTGCCAACAGGGTAGGGGGGTGGAGCTCTAGCACAGATACGCAGTATTTT. Amino acids: CANRVGGWSSSTDTQYF.

A few counts support this clonotype. The chain employs TRBV27 and TRBJ1-2; possibly TRBD1 for D (5 bases). Germline V lookup: CDR1 MNHEY, CDR2 SMNVEV (reference sequence). This CDR3 has 15 amino acids. Trimming left V 3 bases short and J 4 bases short, with 15 bases between. The CDR3 region has the DNA TGTGCCAGCAGTTTCGGGCAGGGAAGGCTCTATGGCTACACCTTC. Its translation: CASSFGQGRLYGYTF.

The chain has TRBV15 and TRBJ1-5; TRBD1 is a possible D gene (5 bases). Trimming pared 3 bases from V and 2 bases from J, leaving 11 bases between. CDR1 and CDR2 from the germline V gene are LNHNV and YYDKDF (reference sequence). CDR3 length: 15 amino acids. Here the CDR3 DNA reads TGTGCCACCAGCAGGGATCTAGGGGGCAATCAGCCCCAGCATTTT. Translation: CATSRDLGGNQPQHF.

Turning to this clonotype: Sequence at one end of the junction differs from germline and may be a read error. This sequence joins TRBV5-3 and TRBJ2-7; D remains unclear. TRBV5-3 counts as an open reading frame of uncertain function. CDR3 length: 16 residues. In DNA, the CDR3 is TGTGCCAGCAGCCCCTCTAACGTGCCCCTCTCCTACGAGCAGCACTTC. Translating it yields CASSPSNVPLSYEQHF.